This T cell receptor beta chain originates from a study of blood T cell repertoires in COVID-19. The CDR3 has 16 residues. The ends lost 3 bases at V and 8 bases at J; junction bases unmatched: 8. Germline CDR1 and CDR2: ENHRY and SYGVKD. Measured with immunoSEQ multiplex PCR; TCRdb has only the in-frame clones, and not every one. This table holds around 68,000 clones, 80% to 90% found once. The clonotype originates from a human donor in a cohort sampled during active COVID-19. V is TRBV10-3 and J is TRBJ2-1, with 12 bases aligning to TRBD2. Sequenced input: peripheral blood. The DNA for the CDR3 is TGTGCCATCAGTGACCCGACTAGCGGGAGTATCCATGAGCAGTTCTTC. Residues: CAISDPTSGSIHEQFF.